This T cell receptor beta chain was identified in a study of cytomegalovirus exposure and HLA in healthy donors. Whole-study results and caveats: Evidence from a later analysis indicated that most CMV-associated TCR beta chains looked HLA-restricted. Cytomegalovirus-associated status was assigned to about 180 TCR beta chains.

The primer mix had 60 Vbeta and 13 Jbeta primers. Profiled with immunoSEQ multiplex PCR; TCRdb holds only in-frame clones, not every one. The data hold 100,000 to 150,000 clones, with just over 70% observed a single time. Details on this clone: Its antigen is still unknown.

The ends were cut back, 4 bases at V and 6 bases at J, with 11 bases in the middle. Germline V gene data show CDR1 as SGHRS and CDR2 as YFSETQ. CDR3 length equals 12 residues. Sequencing was done on a sample of PBMCs. The chain has TRBV5-1 and TRBJ2-7; D gene uncertain. This receptor was identified in a woman aged 55-70 years in good health and CMV-seropositive. CDR3 sequence reads: CASSITQSEQYF. CDR3 bases: TGCGCCAGCAGCATAACACAAAGCGAGCAGTACTTC.